This TCR beta chain was sequenced in a study of blood T cells in healthy people across ages. Germline lookup yields CDR1 SGHTA and CDR2 FQGNSA. This CDR3 has 15 amino acids. V was clipped by 1 base and J by 3 bases; unmatched bases: 3. The authors ran a second PCR of 7 to 11 cycles using a sample-barcoded 5' primer and a J-beta primer mix. TCRdb called the 5' RACE reads again in MiXCR, with one record for every CDR3 protein. This sample has approximately 900,000 distinct CDR3 sequences, with about 28% found just once. This sample also belongs to another study, concerning T cells of mothers and their children. That paper states: Mothers gave over 9 million TCR beta CDR3 reads each, and children around 3 million each.

The TCR originated in a woman aged 40 to 50 in good health. The chain uses TRBV7-2 and TRBJ1-5; TRBD1 aligns across 7 bases. The sample comprised blood. CDR3 in amino acids: CASSLGTGNNQPQHF. CDR3 bases: TGTGCCAGCAGCTTAGGGACAGGAAACAATCAGCCCCAGCATTTT.